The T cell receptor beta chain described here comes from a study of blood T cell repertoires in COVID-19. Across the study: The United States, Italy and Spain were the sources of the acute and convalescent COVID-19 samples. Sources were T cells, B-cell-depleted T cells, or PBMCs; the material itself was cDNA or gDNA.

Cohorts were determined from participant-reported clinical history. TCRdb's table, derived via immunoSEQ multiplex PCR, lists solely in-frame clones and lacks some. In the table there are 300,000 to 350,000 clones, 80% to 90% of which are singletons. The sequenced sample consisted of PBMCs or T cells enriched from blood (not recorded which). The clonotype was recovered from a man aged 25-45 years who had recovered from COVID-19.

CDR3 nucleotide sequence: TGTGCCAGCAGCCAATACCCTAGCGGGGGGGTTATTGGCGGGGAGCTGTTTTTT. This encodes CASSQYPSGGVIGGELFF. This chain connects TRBV4-2 to TRBJ2-2, with TRBD2 identical over 12 bases. The length of the CDR3 is 18 residues. V was clipped by 2 bases and J by 7 bases; unmatched bases: 11. Germline loops: CDR1 LGHNA, CDR2 YNFKEQ.